The 19 T cell receptor beta chains below come from one sample, sequenced in a study of control samples from healthy donors and cancer patients. TCRdb's table, derived via immunoSEQ multiplex PCR, lists solely in-frame clones and lacks some. Counted here are around 82,000 clones, around 87% occurring once; the ten biggest clones make up roughly 20%. The sample comprised blood. The receptors shown here come from a man aged 45-65 years in good health.

The J gene is TRBJ1-1, the V gene TRBV5-4; the D is unclear. Trimming took 10 bases from V and 2 from J, leaving 18 bases between them. This CDR3 region has 14 residues. Germline CDR1 reads SGHNT; CDR2 reads YYREEE (reference sequence). CDR3 protein: CAAGNRELNTEAFF. CDR3 sequence (DNA): TGTGCCGCGGGGAACCGGGAGCTTAACACTGAAGCTTTCTTT.

The chain recombines TRBV10-3 with TRBJ2-1; 8 bases align to TRBD2. The CDR3 consists of 15 residues. Germline CDR1 is ENHRY and CDR2 is SYGVKD. With 4 bases clipped from V and 7 bases from J, the junction kept 9 bases outside the gene matches. The CDR3 reads CAISGGLAATNEQFF. CDR3 DNA sequence: TGTGCCATCAGTGGAGGACTAGCCGCTACTAATGAGCAGTTCTTC.

This clone was observed a few times. V is TRBV3-1 (or the pseudogene TRBV3-2) and J is TRBJ1-6; D is unclear. CDR1 is LGHDT, CDR2 YNNKEL, per germline (reference sequence). The CDR3 runs to 13 residues. V gave up 4 bases and J gave up 10 bases, with 11 bases separating them. CDR3 amino acids: CASSPSVESPLHF. CDR3 in DNA: TGTGCCAGCAGCCCGTCCGTTGAGTCACCCCTCCACTTT.

This clone was counted once. This sequence joins TRBV7-9 and TRBJ1-2; possible D gene TRBD1, 6 bases. The germline V gene has CDR1 SEHNR and CDR2 FQNEAQ (reference sequence). The CDR3 spans 13 residues. V was clipped by 8 bases and J by 4 bases, with 14 bases between them. The CDR3 loop reads CASGREGGYGYTF. In DNA form, the CDR3 reads TGTGCCAGCGGCCGAGAGGGGGGCTATGGCTACACCTTC. Complete variable domain (other parts from reference TRBV7-9 and TRBJ1-2): DTGVSQNPRHKITKRGQNVTFRCDPISEHNRLYWYRQTLGQGPEFLTYFQNEAQLEKSRLLSDRFSAERPKGSFSTLEIQRTEQGDSAMYLCASGREGGYGYTFGSGTRLTVV.

The CDR3: CATQLTGRGSQPQHF. In nucleotides, the CDR3 is TGTGCCACGCAGTTGACAGGGAGAGGTAGTCAGCCCCAGCATTTT. V gene TRBV15 combines with J gene TRBJ1-5; 7 positions match TRBD1. The junction had 14 bases not matched to a gene; V was cut back by 9 bases and J by 6 bases. Germline V lookup: CDR1 LNHNV, CDR2 YYDKDF (reference sequence). CDR3 length: 15 residues.

The chain carries TRBV7-9 and TRBJ1-6; D ambiguous. The CDR3 spans 13 residues. Germline values: CDR1 SEHNR, CDR2 FQNEAQ (reference sequence). V lost 2 bases and J 8 bases, leaving 7 bases between the germline ends. Here the CDR3 DNA reads TGTGCCAGCAGCTTACGTACGGATTCACCCCTCCACTTT. This codes for CASSLRTDSPLHF.

The chain links TRBV29-1 to TRBJ1-2; D perhaps matches TRBD1 (6 bases). V was clipped by 8 bases and J by 1 base, with 14 bases between them. The CDR3 runs to 13 residues. Germline CDR1 reads SQVTM; CDR2 reads ANQGSEA. CDR3 sequence: CSIRTDSNYGYTF. CDR3 nucleotides: TGCAGCATTAGGACAGACAGTAACTATGGCTACACCTTC.

The rearrangement links TRBV12-3 or TRBV12-4 to TRBJ1-2, with D possibly TRBD1 on 5 matching bases. Trimming removed 5 bases at V and 8 bases at J, with 15 bases between. The CDR3 covers 13 residues. The CDR3 DNA is TGTGCCAGCAGTCCCGGACACGTCCAGGGCTACACCTTC. Protein sequence: CASSPGHVQGYTF.

This rearrangement joins TRBV7-8 to TRBJ2-7, with 7 bases matching TRBD1. CDR3 length: 15 amino acids. Germline V gene sequence: CDR1 SGHVS, CDR2 FQNEAQ. V shed 3 bases and J 3 bases; nucleotides not matched to a gene: 8. CDR3 loop: CASSFNLRTGYEQYF. CDR3 sequence (DNA): TGTGCCAGCAGCTTTAACCTCCGGACAGGCTACGAGCAGTACTTC.

The V and J genes are TRBV7-2 and TRBJ2-3; TRBD2 matches at 13 bases. This CDR3 is 18 amino acids long. After removal of 2 bases from V and 3 bases from J, the junction contained 8 bases not matched to a gene. From germline, CDR1 is SGHTA and CDR2 FQGNSA. The DNA of the CDR3 is TGTGCCAGCAGCTTAAAAGCCTCGACTAGCGGGAGGACAGATACGCAGTATTTT. Encoded protein: CASSLKASTSGRTDTQYF. Drawing the rest from reference TRBV7-2 and TRBJ2-3, the complete variable domain is GAGVSQSPSNKVTEKGKDVELRCDPISGHTALYWYRQSLGQGLEFLIYFQGNSAPDKSGLPSDRFSAERTGGSVSTLTIQRTQQEDSAVYLCASSLKASTSGRTDTQYFGPGTRLTVL.

As concerns this clone: Other nucleotide sequences in the sample specify the same CDR3. This chain links TRBV7-2 with TRBJ2-3, with TRBD2 identical over 7 bases. CDR1 SGHTA and CDR2 FQGNSA come from the germline V gene. The V segment lost 3 bases and the J segment 1 base; nucleotides outside the gene matches: 1. This CDR3 has 14 amino acids. CDR3 amino acids: CASSFSGGTDTQYF. CDR3 DNA sequence: TGTGCCAGCAGCTTCAGCGGGGGCACAGATACGCAGTATTTT.

This chain's CDR3 is CASSQSQGPGRGYTF. The CDR3 DNA reads as TGTGCCAGCAGCCAGAGCCAGGGGCCCGGCCGGGGCTACACCTTC. The chain recombines TRBV3-1 (or the pseudogene TRBV3-2) with TRBJ1-2; D perhaps matches TRBD1 (6 bases). V shed 3 bases and J shed 8 bases, with 19 bases lying between them. Per germline, CDR1 LGHDT and CDR2 YNNKEL (reference sequence). CDR3 length: 15 residues.

This clone has only one observation. The CDR3 is CASSLAGTLGQGEEKLFF. The CDR3 DNA reads as TGTGCCAGCAGCTTGGCCGGAACCCTAGGGCAGGGAGAAGAAAAACTGTTTTTT. The chain carries TRBV5-6 and TRBJ1-4; D perhaps matches TRBD1 (5 bases). The CDR3 runs 18 residues. The V gene lost 0 bases and the J gene lost 8 bases, with 23 bases spanning the gap. In germline, CDR1 is SGHDT, CDR2 YYEEEE.

The chain is built from TRBV6-5 and TRBJ1-6; weak D call: TRBD1 (6 bases). Germline loops: CDR1 MNHEY, CDR2 SVGAGI. The ends were cut back, 6 bases at V and 7 bases at J, with 13 bases in the middle. This CDR3 region has 14 residues. The CDR3, as DNA: TGTGCCAGCAGCGATAGCACAGGGAATTCACCCCTCCACTTT. This codes for CASSDSTGNSPLHF.

J is TRBJ1-5 and V is TRBV7-2; TRBD1 matches 8 bases. V shed 5 bases and J 5 bases; nucleotides not matched to a gene: 2. Germline CDR1 is SGHTA and CDR2 is FQGNSA. This CDR3 has 13 residues. The CDR3 DNA reads TGTGCCAGCAGCGAACAGGGGGATCAGCCCCAGCATTTT. Its translation is CASSEQGDQPQHF. Together with reference TRBV7-2 and TRBJ1-5, the CDR3 gives the full variable domain: GAGVSQSPSNKVTEKGKDVELRCDPISGHTALYWYRQSLGQGLEFLIYFQGNSAPDKSGLPSDRFSAERTGGSVSTLTIQRTQQEDSAVYLCASSEQGDQPQHFGDGTRLSIL.

The chain couples TRBV3-1 (or the pseudogene TRBV3-2) to TRBJ1-1, with a possible D match to TRBD1 (5 bases). This CDR3 has 15 amino acids. Germline CDR1 and CDR2: LGHDT and YNNKEL (reference sequence). V was cut by 5 bases and J by 3 bases, with 16 bases left in between. CDR3 amino acids: CASSKGTGGYTEAFF. In nucleotides, the CDR3 is TGTGCCAGCAGCAAAGGAACCGGGGGGTACACTGAAGCTTTCTTT.

This chain joins TRBV11-2 and TRBJ1-3; D is possibly TRBD1 (5 bases). Germline lookup yields CDR1 SGHAT and CDR2 FQNNGV. The CDR3 contains 16 residues. Trimming shortened V by 4 bases and J by 0 bases, and 13 bases separated the two germline ends. CDR3: CASSSRGRPSGNTIYF. The DNA of the CDR3 is TGTGCCAGCAGCTCGCGGGGCAGACCCTCTGGAAACACCATATATTTT.

V and J are TRBV7-3 and TRBJ2-3; 7 nucleotides line up with TRBD2. Trimming at V came to 2 bases and at J to 5 bases, leaving 7 bases not matched to a gene. The CDR3 has 15 amino acids. CDR1 and CDR2 from the germline V gene are SGHTA and FQGTGA. CDR3 in amino acids: CASSLFAGVGDTQYF. DNA for the CDR3: TGTGCCAGCAGCTTATTCGCGGGAGTAGGAGATACGCAGTATTTT.

This chain uses TRBV6-6 with TRBJ2-4, with TRBD2 identical over 7 bases. Trimming took 0 bases from V and 8 from J; bases not matched to a gene: 7. The CDR3 is 15 amino acids. Germline values: CDR1 MNHNY, CDR2 SVGAGI (reference sequence). The CDR3, as DNA: TGTGCCAGCAGTTACTCTAATTCAGGGAGGGACATTCAGTACTTC. Encoded protein: CASSYSNSGRDIQYF.